The 28 T cell receptor beta chains below all came from one sample that was sequenced in a study of T cell responses to AZD1222 COVID-19 vaccine. Repertoires were generated with immunoSEQ multiplex PCR, while TCRdb's copy carries only in-frame clones and drops some. The sample yields 65,000 to 95,000 clones, around 92% seen once. The material was peripheral blood, obtained on day 0 of MenACWY control vaccination. The source is an adult in good health.

This clone showed up just once. The chain has TRBV7-2 and TRBJ2-7, with TRBD1 matching 8 bases. Per germline, CDR1 SGHTA and CDR2 FQGNSA. V trimming: 0 bases; J trimming: 3 bases; junction bases outside the gene matches: 4. The CDR3 consists of 15 residues. CDR3 protein: CASSLADRGDYEQYF. The CDR3 DNA is TGTGCCAGCAGCTTAGCCGACAGGGGAGACTACGAGCAGTACTTC.

The chain uses TRBV10-1 and TRBJ1-6; 8 nucleotides agree with TRBD1. Germline values: CDR1 WNHNN, CDR2 SYGVQD (reference sequence). The V gene end was trimmed by 1 base and the J gene end by 5 bases; junction bases not matched to a gene: 4. The CDR3 spans 16 residues. This CDR3 reads CASSEFRDRNNSPLHF. Written as DNA, the CDR3 is TGCGCCAGCAGTGAGTTCCGGGACAGGAATAATTCACCCCTCCACTTT.

The chain recombines TRBV6-6 with TRBJ2-7; 11 positions agree with TRBD1. The ends lost 6 bases at V and 1 base at J; junction bases unmatched: 5. The CDR3 is 15 residues long. Germline values: CDR1 MNHNY, CDR2 SVGAGI (reference sequence). CDR3 protein: CASRPGTGGSYEQYF. CDR3 bases: TGTGCCAGCAGACCTGGGACAGGGGGATCCTACGAGCAGTACTTC.

The chain carries TRBV5-1 and TRBJ2-2, with 7 bases lining up with TRBD1. This CDR3 spans 15 amino acids. Losses at the gene ends were 2 bases for V and 1 base for J; bases not matched to a gene: 2. CDR1 is SGHRS, CDR2 YFSETQ, per germline. The DNA of the CDR3 is TGCGCCAGCAGCTTAACAGGGGTGAACACCGGGGAGCTGTTTTTT. It codes for CASSLTGVNTGELFF.

This chain connects TRBV6-6 to TRBJ2-7; 8 bases align to TRBD1. CDR3 length: 12 residues. Germline CDR1 is MNHNY and CDR2 is SVGAGI (reference sequence). The V and J ends lost 10 bases and 4 bases, in that order; junction bases with no gene match: 6. This CDR3 reads CATGGDRYEQYF. CDR3 DNA: TGTGCCACAGGGGGCGATAGGTACGAGCAGTACTTC.

This CDR3 is CASNRGHSGNTIYF. In DNA, the CDR3 is TGTGCCAGCAACCGGGGTCACTCTGGAAACACCATATATTTT. The gene calls are TRBV19 and TRBJ1-3; no clear D. The V end lost 9 bases, the J end lost 0 bases, and 12 bases lay between the germline ends. Germline V gene data show CDR1 as LNHDA and CDR2 as SQIVND (reference sequence). This CDR3 has 14 amino acids.

This clone was recorded a few times. V gene TRBV24-1 combines with J gene TRBJ2-5; no reliable D call. In germline, CDR1 is KGHDR, CDR2 SFDVKD. The CDR3 sequence is 11 residues long. V shed 6 bases and J shed 1 base, with 2 bases lying between them. The CDR3 DNA follows: TGTGCCACCAGTTTCCAAGAGACCCAGTACTTC. This codes for CATSFQETQYF.

The genes are TRBV18 and TRBJ2-3; no firm D call. Germline V gene data show CDR1 as KGHSH and CDR2 as LQKENI. CDR3 length: 16 residues. Trimming cost V 3 bases and J 1 base, with 14 bases left between them. The CDR3 loop is CASSPLPGQRTDTQYF. As DNA, the CDR3 is TGTGCCAGCTCACCTTTACCAGGTCAGCGCACAGATACGCAGTATTTT.

As to this clone: One end of the junction is discordant with germline, which a read error may explain. J is TRBJ2-3 and V is TRBV7-7; D gene ambiguous. This CDR3 region has 15 residues. CDR1 and CDR2 (germline): SSHAT, FNYEAQ (reference sequence). The CDR3 loop is CASSPQRASTDTQYF. The CDR3 nucleotides read TGTGCTAGCAGTCCTCAGAGAGCAAGCACAGATACGCAGTATTTT.

This clone has just one count. This chain connects TRBV6-5 to TRBJ2-7; TRBD2 is a possible D gene (7 bases). Trimming removed 7 bases from V and 2 bases from J, with 18 bases in between. The CDR3 runs to 15 residues. Germline assignment: CDR1 MNHEY and CDR2 SVGAGI. CDR3: CASIRGEGEAYEQYF. The CDR3 DNA reads TGTGCCAGCATAAGGGGGGAGGGGGAGGCCTACGAGCAGTACTTC.

This chain joins TRBV29-1 and TRBJ2-6; no definite D call. This CDR3 contains 14 residues. Per the germline V gene, CDR1 is SQVTM and CDR2 is ANQGSEA. The V end lost 3 bases, the J end lost 0 bases, and 6 bases lay between the germline ends. CDR3 amino acids: CSVDGSSGANVLTF. CDR3 DNA sequence: TGCAGCGTTGACGGCAGCTCTGGGGCCAACGTCCTGACTTTC.

The rearrangement uses TRBV11-2 and TRBJ1-4, with D maybe TRBD1 (6 bases). The V gene lost 1 base and the J gene lost 5 bases, with 11 bases spanning the gap. This CDR3 region has 15 residues. Germline values: CDR1 SGHAT, CDR2 FQNNGV. This CDR3 reads CASSLGVQGNEKLFF. DNA for the CDR3: TGTGCCAGCAGCTTAGGAGTCCAGGGGAATGAAAAACTGTTTTTT.

CDR3 sequence (DNA): TGTGCCAGCAGCCAAAGACAGGGGGGTAATCAGCCCCAGCATTTT. Protein: CASSQRQGGNQPQHF. The chain joins TRBV28 to TRBJ1-5; 9 nucleotides match TRBD1. V lost 6 bases and J lost 4; bases outside the gene matches: 7. The germline gives CDR1 MDHEN, CDR2 SYDVKM. The CDR3 runs to 15 residues.

The V and J genes are TRBV5-5 and TRBJ1-2; no clear D. With 5 bases removed from V and 10 bases from J, the gap between germline ends came to 21 bases. This CDR3 has 14 residues. The germline V gene has CDR1 SGHKS and CDR2 YYEKEE (reference sequence). The CDR3 sequence is CASSIGGSHQPYTF. CDR3 nucleotide sequence: TGTGCCAGCAGTATCGGCGGCTCCCATCAGCCCTACACCTTC.

The chain links TRBV19 to TRBJ1-6; the match to TRBD1 covers 10 bases. CDR1 and CDR2 (germline): LNHDA, SQIVND (reference sequence). After removal of 3 bases from V and 7 bases from J, the junction contained 12 bases not matched to a gene. The CDR3 spans 18 residues. For the CDR3, the DNA is TGTGCCAGTAGTATCGGGGGCCGCACGGACAGGGGGAATTCACCCCTCCACTTT. Residues: CASSIGGRTDRGNSPLHF.

This sequence joins TRBV6-2 or TRBV6-3 and TRBJ1-2; 10 bases match TRBD1. Looked up from germline, CDR1 is MNHEY and CDR2 is SVGEGT. V trimming: 0 bases; J trimming: 2 bases; junction bases outside the gene matches: 12. CDR3 size: 19 residues. The CDR3 nucleotides read TGTGCCAGCAGTTACTCAACCCCAAAGACAGGGGGCCGGAACTATGGCTACACCTTC. This translates into CASSYSTPKTGGRNYGYTF.

The rearrangement links TRBV7-2 to TRBJ1-5; no definite D call. This CDR3 contains 14 residues. The germline V and J ends were trimmed by 1 base and 7 bases, with 11 bases remaining between them. The V gene's germline CDR1 is SGHTA and CDR2 FQGNSA. The CDR3 coding sequence is TGTGCCAGCAGCTTAGTGGGAGAGTCGCAGCCCCAGCATTTT. Translating it yields CASSLVGESQPQHF.

This rearrangement joins TRBV19 to TRBJ1-1; D is ambiguous. The CDR3 runs 12 residues. Germline CDR1 reads LNHDA; CDR2 reads SQIVND (reference sequence). V was trimmed by 3 bases and J by 10 bases, leaving 12 bases between them. CDR3 region: CASSIGSNVAFF. In DNA, the CDR3 is TGTGCCAGTAGTATCGGGAGCAACGTAGCTTTCTTT.

This sequence joins TRBV24-1 and TRBJ2-1; D might be TRBD2 (6 bases). This CDR3 has 15 residues. The V gene's germline CDR1 is KGHDR and CDR2 SFDVKD. V shed 4 bases and J shed 6 bases, with 15 bases lying between them. The CDR3 bases are TGTGCCACCAGTGACTTTAGCGGTTCCCGCAATGAGCAGTTCTTC. Translating gives CATSDFSGSRNEQFF.

The chain has TRBV10-2 and TRBJ2-7, with D uncertain. V lost 8 bases and J lost 3, with 5 bases in between. Germline CDR1 is WSHSY and CDR2 is SAAADI. The CDR3 is 10 amino acids. The CDR3 DNA follows: TGCGCCAGCCAGAGCTACGAGCAGTACTTC. It specifies CASQSYEQYF.

The rearrangement joins TRBV19 to TRBJ2-2; 8 bases are shared with TRBD2. This CDR3 has 15 residues. Germline V gene lookup returns CDR1 LNHDA and CDR2 SQIVND (reference sequence). Losses at the gene ends were 5 bases for V and 9 bases for J; bases not matched to a gene: 11. The CDR3 DNA follows: TGTGCCAGTAGTCCCGGGACTAGTCTTCTCCGGGAGCTGTTTTTT. Amino acid sequence: CASSPGTSLLRELFF.

This clone was picked up one time. The rearrangement links TRBV19 to TRBJ2-6; D remains ambiguous. V dropped 5 bases and J dropped 1 base, with 9 bases sitting between them. Germline V gene sequence: CDR1 LNHDA, CDR2 SQIVND (reference sequence). The CDR3 totals 15 residues. CDR3: CASSPQGSGANVLTF. Here the CDR3 DNA reads TGTGCCAGTAGTCCCCAAGGGTCTGGGGCCAACGTCCTGACTTTC.

This clone was counted a single time. The chain uses TRBV7-2 and TRBJ2-2; D is perhaps TRBD1 (5 bases). From germline, CDR1 is SGHTA and CDR2 FQGNSA. Trimming took off 3 bases at V and 6 bases at J, with 11 bases between the two ends. The CDR3 has 14 residues. DNA of the CDR3: TGTGCCAGCAGCTTGCAGGGTGGCCCCGGGGAGCTGTTTTTT. As protein: CASSLQGGPGELFF.

The chain combines TRBV7-2 with TRBJ2-7; D tentatively fits TRBD1 or TRBD2 (5 bases each). The germline gives CDR1 SGHTA, CDR2 FQGNSA. V was cut by 5 bases and J by 12 bases, with 14 bases left in between. The length of the CDR3 is 11 residues. CDR3 loop: CASSPRGRPYF. Written as DNA, the CDR3 is TGTGCCAGCAGCCCGAGGGGTAGGCCGTACTTC.

The chain links TRBV30 to TRBJ1-5, with unresolved D. CDR3 length: 13 amino acids. Germline V CDR1 and CDR2: GTSNPN, SVGIG (reference sequence). The V and J ends lost 4 bases and 0 bases respectively, with 7 bases between them. The CDR3 loop reads CAWTEDSNQPQHF. As DNA, the CDR3 is TGTGCCTGGACAGAGGATAGCAATCAGCCCCAGCATTTT. Looking up the rest from reference TRBV30 and TRBJ1-5 gives the full variable domain: SQTIHQWPATLVQPVGSPLSLECTVEGTSNPNLYWYRQAAGRGLQLLFYSVGIGQISSEVPQNLSASRPQDRQFILSSKKLLLSDSGFYLCAWTEDSNQPQHFGDGTRLSIL.

The J gene is TRBJ2-5, the V gene TRBV15; 8 positions agree with TRBD1. Per germline, CDR1 LNHNV and CDR2 YYDKDF (reference sequence). The CDR3 contains 15 residues. After removal of 1 base from V and 4 bases from J, the junction contained 5 bases not matched to a gene. The DNA of the CDR3 is TGTGCCACCAGCAGAGGAGGTACAGGGGGAGAGACCCAGTACTTC. Amino acid sequence: CATSRGGTGGETQYF.

The chain couples TRBV7-3 to TRBJ2-3, with D unclear. This CDR3 is 16 amino acids long. CDR1 is SGHTA, CDR2 FQGTGA, per germline. Trimming removed 4 bases at V and 0 bases at J, with 14 bases between. The CDR3 protein is CASSSSPVASTDTQYF. In nucleotides, the CDR3 is TGTGCCAGCAGCTCGTCCCCGGTAGCTAGCACAGATACGCAGTATTTT.

V gene TRBV11-2 combines with J gene TRBJ1-1; tentative D call: TRBD1 (6 bases). The V end was cut by 4 bases, the J end by 5 bases, with 11 bases between. CDR3 length equals 13 residues. CDR1 and CDR2 from the germline V gene are SGHAT and FQNNGV. CDR3 nucleotides: TGTGCCAGCAGCTCACAGGGTGATACTGAAGCTTTCTTT. This gives the protein CASSSQGDTEAFF.